Listed here are 22 T cell receptor beta chains from one sample, sequenced in a study of T cell changes during pregnancy in multiple sclerosis. Clones were sequenced by immunoSEQ multiplex PCR, and TCRdb holds only the in-frame ones, with some missing. The sample includes about 130,000 clones, 90% to 96% of them seen just once. Sequenced material: peripheral blood, taken after pregnancy. The receptors come from a female donor with multiple sclerosis, enrolled in a pregnancy study.

The chain combines TRBV20-1 with TRBJ2-3; no reliable D call. CDR3 size: 11 residues. The V gene lost 8 bases and the J gene lost 0 bases, with 6 bases spanning the gap. CDR1 and CDR2 from the germline V gene are DFQATT and SNEGSKA (reference sequence). The CDR3: CSPHSTDTQYF. CDR3 sequence (DNA): TGCAGTCCACATAGCACAGATACGCAGTATTTT.

This clone was counted once. The CDR3 spells CASSEADTPPRNTGELFF. CDR3 nucleotide sequence: TGTGCCAGCAGTGAAGCGGACACCCCGCCCAGGAACACCGGGGAGCTGTTTTTT. The gene calls are TRBV25-1 and TRBJ2-2, with a possible D match to TRBD1 (5 bases). Germline-derived CDR1 and CDR2 are MGHDK and SYGVNS. Trimming cost V 2 bases and J 1 base, with 17 bases left between them. The length of the CDR3 is 18 residues.

The rearrangement links TRBV21-1 to TRBJ2-7; the table's D call of TRBD2 was not tested on the DNA. TRBV21-1 is given as a pseudogene. This CDR3 region has 14 residues. In DNA, the CDR3 is TGTGCCAGCAGCAAAGCGCACCGGTCCTACGAGCAGTACTTC. Its protein product is CASSKAHRSYEQYF.

The chain uses TRBV7-6 and TRBJ2-7; 11 nucleotides line up with TRBD2. Germline V gene lookup returns CDR1 SGHVS and CDR2 FNYEAQ. CDR3 length equals 18 residues. After removal of 0 bases from V and 2 bases from J, the junction contained 9 bases not matched to a gene. In DNA, the CDR3 is TGTGCCAGCAGCTTAGCGGCTTTGGGACTAGCGGATCCCTACGAGCAGTACTTC. Encoded protein: CASSLAALGLADPYEQYF.

The V and J genes are TRBV28 and TRBJ1-1; D unresolved. Trimming removed 5 bases from V and 2 bases from J, with 9 bases in between. CDR3 length equals 13 residues. Germline loops: CDR1 MDHEN, CDR2 SYDVKM. The CDR3 sequence is CASSTTPNTEAFF. The CDR3 DNA reads as TGTGCCAGCAGTACGACACCTAACACTGAAGCTTTCTTT.

This chain joins TRBV7-2 and TRBJ2-5, with a possible D match to TRBD2 (7 bases). Between the trimmed V and J ends, which lost 1 base and 5 bases, there was a span of 14 bases. CDR1 is SGHTA, CDR2 FQGNSA, per germline. The CDR3 extends over 15 amino acids. CDR3 nucleotide sequence: TGTGCCAGCAGCTTAGGAGGCGGGGGCGCGGAGACCCAGTACTTC. Amino acids: CASSLGGGGAETQYF.

This chain joins TRBV6-1 and TRBJ1-2, with D perhaps TRBD1 (6 bases). CDR3 length: 15 amino acids. The V gene lost 2 bases and the J gene lost 0 bases, with 10 bases spanning the gap. Germline CDR1 and CDR2: MNHNS and SASEGT. Here the CDR3 DNA reads TGTGCCAGCAGTGAAACAGGGCTGTCTAACTATGGCTACACCTTC. Its translation: CASSETGLSNYGYTF.

V is TRBV29-1 and J is TRBJ2-2; no clear D. Germline assignment: CDR1 SQVTM and CDR2 ANQGSEA. CDR3 size: 16 residues. Trimming removed 5 bases from V and 3 bases from J, with 19 bases in between. The CDR3 loop is CSVLGVEQQYTGELFF. Here the CDR3 DNA reads TGCAGCGTTTTGGGCGTGGAACAACAATACACCGGGGAGCTGTTTTTT.

The chain uses TRBV28 and TRBJ1-3, with TRBD1 matching over 7 bases. Germline-derived CDR1 and CDR2 are MDHEN and SYDVKM. The V and J ends lost 5 bases and 2 bases, in that order; junction bases with no gene match: 6. The CDR3 runs to 15 residues. The CDR3 sequence: CASSEGQTAGNTIYF. In DNA form, the CDR3 reads TGTGCCAGCAGTGAGGGACAGACAGCTGGAAACACCATATATTTT.

The chain recombines TRBV27 with TRBJ2-7, with D perhaps TRBD2 (5 bases). The V gene's germline CDR1 is MNHEY and CDR2 SMNVEV (reference sequence). Trimming stripped 3 bases from V and 3 bases from J, with 18 bases between. This CDR3 is built from 16 residues. The CDR3 DNA follows: TGTGCCAGCAGTTTTTCCCAATCGACTAAAATCTACGAGCAGTACTTC. This encodes CASSFSQSTKIYEQYF.

This clone was detected only a few times. V and J are TRBV7-9 and TRBJ1-2; D gene ambiguous. Germline CDR1 SEHNR, CDR2 FQNEAQ (reference sequence). The V end was cut by 5 bases, the J end by 2 bases, with 9 bases between. The CDR3 is 13 amino acids. CDR3 nucleotides: TGTGCCAGCAGCCCAACGGGGAACTATGGCTACACCTTC. The encoded protein is CASSPTGNYGYTF.

The rearrangement links TRBV29-1 to TRBJ2-1, with 9 bases that match TRBD1. Per germline, CDR1 SQVTM and CDR2 ANQGSEA. CDR3 length equals 10 residues. Unmatched junction bases numbered 4, after V lost 4 bases and J lost 15 bases. The CDR3 bases are TGCAGCGTTGCTGGGACAGGGCGGTTCTTC. Protein: CSVAGTGRFF.

This clone was observed a single time. In DNA form, the CDR3 reads TGTGCCAGCGGACAGGGGGCAAGGGAGACCCAGTACTTC. This gives the protein CASGQGARETQYF. V gene TRBV9 combines with J gene TRBJ2-5; TRBD1 matches at 11 bases. The CDR3 has 13 amino acids. CDR1 and CDR2 (germline): SGDLS, YYNGEE. With 7 bases clipped from V and 5 bases from J, the junction kept 4 bases outside the gene matches. Drawing the rest from reference TRBV9 and TRBJ2-5, the complete variable domain is DSGVTQTPKHLITATGQRVTLRCSPRSGDLSVYWYQQSLDQGLQFLIQYYNGEERAKGNILERFSAQQFPDLHSELNLSSLELGDSALYFCASGQGARETQYFGPGTRLLVL.

The V gene is TRBV6-5, the J gene TRBJ1-2; maybe TRBD1 (5 bases). Trimming cost V 1 base and J 6 bases, with 15 bases left between them. The CDR3 consists of 15 residues. Germline V gene data show CDR1 as MNHEY and CDR2 as SVGAGI. CDR3 in amino acids: CASSYYQGGVNGYTF. CDR3 bases: TGTGCCAGCAGTTACTACCAGGGAGGGGTAAATGGCTACACCTTC.

This chain uses TRBV27 with TRBJ1-5; 7 nucleotides match TRBD1. The junction had 12 bases not matched to a gene; V was cut back by 6 bases and J by 7 bases. This CDR3 is built from 15 residues. The germline V gene has CDR1 MNHEY and CDR2 SMNVEV (reference sequence). The CDR3 DNA sequence: TGTGCCAGCAGAAGGAGGGGGCAGGGGTGGCAGCCCCAGCATTTT. Protein product: CASRRRGQGWQPQHF.

This sequence joins TRBV11-2 and TRBJ1-4; D remains unclear. V was shortened by 7 bases and J by 0 bases, with 15 bases between the two germline ends. The CDR3 is 16 residues long. Looked up from germline, CDR1 is SGHAT and CDR2 is FQNNGV. CDR3 coding DNA: TGTGCCAGCACCGGTCGGAGAACGGCAACTAATGAAAAACTGTTTTTT. This translates into CASTGRRTATNEKLFF.

This chain uses TRBV5-1 with TRBJ1-4; D is uncertain. The V gene's germline CDR1 is SGHRS and CDR2 YFSETQ. V was cut by 2 bases and J by 0 bases, with 11 bases left in between. CDR3 length: 16 residues. The CDR3 DNA follows: TGCGCCAGCAGCTTCGGCGGCAGCACAACTAATGAAAAACTGTTTTTT. Translating gives CASSFGGSTTNEKLFF.

This clone was seen a few times. The V and J genes are TRBV28 and TRBJ2-2, with no clear D. V lost 5 bases and J lost 6, with 7 bases in between. Germline V gives CDR1 MDHEN, CDR2 SYDVKM. This CDR3 contains 12 residues. The DNA for the CDR3 is TGTGCCAGCAGTCTAATAGCCGGGGAGCTGTTTTTT. Amino acids: CASSLIAGELFF.

This chain uses TRBV10-2 with TRBJ1-3; D perhaps matches TRBD1 (5 bases). This CDR3 has 13 amino acids. The V end was cut by 4 bases, the J end by 1 base, with 5 bases between. Germline V CDR1 and CDR2: WSHSY, SAAADI. CDR3 nucleotide sequence: TGCGCCAGCAGTGGGACATCTGGAAACACCATATATTTT. The encoded protein is CASSGTSGNTIYF.

V and J are TRBV25-1 and TRBJ2-1; D remains ambiguous. CDR1 and CDR2 from the germline V gene are MGHDK and SYGVNS. The CDR3 length is 14 residues. V was pared by 5 bases and J by 7 bases, with 15 bases between. The CDR3 sequence is CASSPRGKGNEQFF. The CDR3 region has the DNA TGTGCCAGCAGTCCCAGAGGAAAAGGTAATGAGCAGTTCTTC. Supplemented by reference TRBV25-1 and TRBJ2-1, the full variable domain reads EADIYQTPRYLVIGTGKKITLECSQTMGHDKMYWYQQDPGMELHLIHYSYGVNSTEKGDLSSESTVSRIRTEHFPLTLESARPSHTSQYLCASSPRGKGNEQFFGPGTRLTVL.

This clone was detected only once. The gene calls are TRBV11-2 and TRBJ2-3; D unclear. The germline CDR1 and CDR2 sequences are SGHAT and FQNNGV. This CDR3 has 16 amino acids. The V gene lost 0 bases and the J gene lost 0 bases, with 10 bases spanning the gap. This CDR3 reads CASSLDWSGSTDTQYF. The DNA for the CDR3 is TGTGCCAGCAGCTTAGATTGGTCAGGTAGCACAGATACGCAGTATTTT.

The rearrangement joins TRBV12-5 to TRBJ1-5; 8 bases map to TRBD1. The junction had 4 bases not matched to a gene; V was cut back by 6 bases and J by 6 bases. Germline CDR1 LGHNT, CDR2 FRNRAP. This CDR3 is built from 13 residues. As DNA, the CDR3 is TGTGCTAGTGGCAGGGGGCTCGGTCAGCCCCAGCATTTT. Amino acid sequence: CASGRGLGQPQHF.